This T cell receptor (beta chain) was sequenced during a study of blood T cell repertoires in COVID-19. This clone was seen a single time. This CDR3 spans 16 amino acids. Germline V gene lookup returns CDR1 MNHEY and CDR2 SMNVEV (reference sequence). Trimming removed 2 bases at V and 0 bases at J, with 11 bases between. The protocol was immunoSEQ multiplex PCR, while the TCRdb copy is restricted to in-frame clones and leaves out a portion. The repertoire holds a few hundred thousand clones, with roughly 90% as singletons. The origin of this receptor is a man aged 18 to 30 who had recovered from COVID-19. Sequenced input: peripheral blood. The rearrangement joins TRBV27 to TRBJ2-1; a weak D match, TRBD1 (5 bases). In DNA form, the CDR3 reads TGTGCCAGCAGTTTAAGGGGCCCCAGCTCCTACAATGAGCAGTTCTTC. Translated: CASSLRGPSSYNEQFF.